These 11 T cell receptor beta chains were all obtained from the same sample, sequenced in a study of cytotoxic CD8 clonotypes in ibrutinib-treated CLL. Produced via immunoSEQ multiplex PCR; TCRdb's table is partial and in-frame only. The sample has roughly 50,000 clones, about 57% seen once. Sequencing used PBMCs, obtained after 24 months of ibrutinib treatment. The receptors were gathered from a human donor with chronic lymphocytic leukemia.

The genes are TRBV7-9 and TRBJ2-7; the D gene could be TRBD1 or TRBD2 (5 bases each). The CDR3 is 13 residues long. V was trimmed by 5 bases and J by 3 bases, leaving 11 bases between them. Germline loops: CDR1 SEHNR, CDR2 FQNEAQ (reference sequence). The DNA for the CDR3 is TGTGCCAGCAGCCCGGGACCCTACTACGAGCAGTACTTC. Its translation: CASSPGPYYEQYF.

The chain employs TRBV11-2 and TRBJ2-1, with D possibly called TRBD1 or TRBD2 (5 bases each). V dropped 6 bases and J dropped 0 bases, with 12 bases sitting between them. The CDR3 runs 15 residues. From germline, CDR1 is SGHAT and CDR2 FQNNGV. CDR3 in DNA: TGTGCCAGCAGGCGTTGGGGGAGCTCCTACAATGAGCAGTTCTTC. This translates into CASRRWGSSYNEQFF.

This clone was recorded at least ten times. The chain joins TRBV7-8 to TRBJ1-5; D is perhaps TRBD1 (5 bases). The CDR3 sequence is 14 residues long. Germline CDR1 reads SGHVS; CDR2 reads FQNEAQ. Trimming stripped 5 bases from V and 8 bases from J, with 16 bases between. The CDR3 sequence is CASSEGRQIEPQHF. Written as DNA, the CDR3 is TGTGCCAGCAGCGAGGGACGGCAAATCGAGCCCCAGCATTTT. The variable domain in full, completed from reference TRBV7-8 and TRBJ1-5, reads GAGVSQSPRYKVAKRGQDVALRCDPISGHVSLFWYQQALGQGPEFLTYFQNEAQLDKSGLPSDRFFAERPEGSVSTLKIQRTQQEDSAVYLCASSEGRQIEPQHFGDGTRLSIL.

This clone was recorded a few times. The rearrangement links TRBV4-1 to TRBJ1-6; TRBD1 might be the D (5 bases). Trimming took 0 bases from V and 14 from J, leaving 11 bases between them. Germline CDR1 and CDR2: MGHRA and YSYEKL. The CDR3 contains 13 residues. In DNA form, the CDR3 reads TGCGCCAGCAGCCAAGATCGGGGGGTGACCCTCCACTTT. Residues: CASSQDRGVTLHF.

The sample holds one count of this clone. The rearrangement joins TRBV5-6 to TRBJ1-1, with D unresolved. Germline loops: CDR1 SGHDT, CDR2 YYEEEE. CDR3 length equals 13 residues. The ends were cut back, 1 base at V and 6 bases at J, with 10 bases in the middle. The CDR3 region has the DNA TGTGCCAGCAGCTTGTACGAGGGCTCTGAAGCTTTCTTT. It yields the protein CASSLYEGSEAFF.

The chain combines TRBV19 with TRBJ1-1, with 7 bases that match TRBD1. Germline V gives CDR1 LNHDA, CDR2 SQIVND (reference sequence). The length of the CDR3 is 14 residues. V gave up 3 bases and J gave up 0 bases; unmatched junction bases: 1. CDR3 amino acids: CASSIQGVNTEAFF. CDR3 nucleotide sequence: TGTGCCAGTAGTATCCAGGGGGTGAACACTGAAGCTTTCTTT.

This rearrangement joins TRBV7-8 to TRBJ2-5; D call uncertain. Trimming removed 6 bases from V and 4 bases from J, with 9 bases in between. The germline V gene has CDR1 SGHVS and CDR2 FQNEAQ. The CDR3 length is 12 residues. The CDR3 here is CASRALGETQYF. CDR3 bases: TGTGCCAGCAGGGCCCTAGGAGAGACCCAGTACTTC.

Note on this clone: The junction shows a germline mismatch at one end, possibly a read error. The chain has TRBV6-5 and TRBJ1-1, with D perhaps TRBD1 (5 bases). Germline assignment: CDR1 MNHEY and CDR2 SVGAGI. This CDR3 is 13 amino acids long. The CDR3 nucleotides read TGTGCCAACAGTCGAGGGACGAACACTGAAGCTTTCTTT. It yields the protein CANSRGTNTEAFF.

This clone was seen more than once but under ten times. This chain uses TRBV5-6 with TRBJ1-2; tentative D call: TRBD1 (5 bases). Germline V lookup: CDR1 SGHDT, CDR2 YYEEEE. The length of the CDR3 is 13 residues. V was shortened by 0 bases and J by 8 bases, with 11 bases between the two germline ends. CDR3 DNA: TGTGCCAGCAGCTTGGAACAGGCCGGGGGCTACACCTTC. Translating gives CASSLEQAGGYTF.

This chain joins TRBV28 and TRBJ1-6, with a weak D call TRBD1 (6 bases). Germline CDR1 is MDHEN and CDR2 is SYDVKM. The CDR3 has 16 amino acids. V dropped 4 bases and J dropped 6 bases, with 16 bases sitting between them. In nucleotides, the CDR3 is TGTGCCAGCAGTTCCGAACAGGGACTAGGTAATTCACCCCTCCACTTT. This encodes CASSSEQGLGNSPLHF.

Only one count was recorded for this clone. This chain connects TRBV20-1 to TRBJ1-5, with TRBD1 matching 8 bases. Germline V lookup: CDR1 DFQATT, CDR2 SNEGSKA (reference sequence). The CDR3 has 11 residues. The V gene end was trimmed by 3 bases and the J gene end by 12 bases; junction bases not matched to a gene: 4. The DNA for the CDR3 is TGCAGTGCTAGCCGGACAGGGCTCCAGCATTTT. It encodes CSASRTGLQHF.